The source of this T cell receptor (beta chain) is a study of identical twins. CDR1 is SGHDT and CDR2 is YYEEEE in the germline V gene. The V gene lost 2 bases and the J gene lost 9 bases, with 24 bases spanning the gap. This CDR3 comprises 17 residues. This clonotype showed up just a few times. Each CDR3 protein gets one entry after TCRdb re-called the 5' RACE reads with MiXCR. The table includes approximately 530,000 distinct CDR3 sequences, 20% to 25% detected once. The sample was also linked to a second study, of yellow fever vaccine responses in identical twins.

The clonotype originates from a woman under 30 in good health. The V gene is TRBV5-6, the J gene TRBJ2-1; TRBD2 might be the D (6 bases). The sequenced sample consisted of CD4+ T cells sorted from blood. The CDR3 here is CASSFRASAKRDLEQFF. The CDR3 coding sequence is TGTGCCAGCAGCTTTCGGGCTAGCGCCAAAAGGGATCTTGAGCAGTTCTTC.